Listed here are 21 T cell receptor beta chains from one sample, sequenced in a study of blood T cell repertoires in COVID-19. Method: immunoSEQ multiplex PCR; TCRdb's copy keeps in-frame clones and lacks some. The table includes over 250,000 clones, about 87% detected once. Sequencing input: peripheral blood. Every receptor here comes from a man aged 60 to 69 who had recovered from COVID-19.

The CDR3 nucleotides are TGCGCCAGCACCCAGGCGGCGGGGGATCCCCGGCCCCTCCACTTT. Translated, it gives CASTQAAGDPRPLHF. The rearrangement joins TRBV4-1 to TRBJ1-6; possible D gene TRBD1, 5 bases. The CDR3 length is 15 residues. Trimming took off 7 bases at V and 13 bases at J, with 23 bases between the two ends. The germline V gene has CDR1 MGHRA and CDR2 YSYEKL.

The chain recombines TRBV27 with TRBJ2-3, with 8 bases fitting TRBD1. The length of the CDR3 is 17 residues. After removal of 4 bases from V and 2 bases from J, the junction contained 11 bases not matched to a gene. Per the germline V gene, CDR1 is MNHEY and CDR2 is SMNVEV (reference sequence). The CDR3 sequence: CASSSVRTGFITDTQYF. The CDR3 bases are TGTGCCAGCAGTTCCGTTCGGACAGGGTTTATCACAGATACGCAGTATTTT.

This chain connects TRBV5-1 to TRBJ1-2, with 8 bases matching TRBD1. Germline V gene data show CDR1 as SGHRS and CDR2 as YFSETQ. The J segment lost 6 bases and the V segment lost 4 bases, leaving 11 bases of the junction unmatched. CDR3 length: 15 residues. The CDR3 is CASSPAGRQGHGYTF. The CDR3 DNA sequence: TGCGCCAGCAGCCCCGCAGGCCGACAGGGGCATGGCTACACCTTC.

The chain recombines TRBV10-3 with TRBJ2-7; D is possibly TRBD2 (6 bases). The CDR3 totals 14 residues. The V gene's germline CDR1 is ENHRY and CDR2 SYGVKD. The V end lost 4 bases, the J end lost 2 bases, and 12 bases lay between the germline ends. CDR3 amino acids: CAISVSSGPYEQYF. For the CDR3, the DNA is TGTGCCATCAGTGTCTCGAGCGGGCCCTACGAGCAGTACTTC.

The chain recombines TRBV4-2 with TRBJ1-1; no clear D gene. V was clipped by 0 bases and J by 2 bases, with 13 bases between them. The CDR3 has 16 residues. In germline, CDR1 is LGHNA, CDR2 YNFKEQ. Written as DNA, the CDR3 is TGTGCCAGCAGCCAAGATCAAATCACGGGAAACACTGAAGCTTTCTTT. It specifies CASSQDQITGNTEAFF.

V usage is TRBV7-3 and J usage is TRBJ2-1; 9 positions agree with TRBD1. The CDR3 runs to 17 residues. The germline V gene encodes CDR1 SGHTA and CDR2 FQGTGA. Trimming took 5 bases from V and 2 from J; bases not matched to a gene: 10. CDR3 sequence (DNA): TGTGCCAGCAGCCCCAAATTGACAGGGGGAACCTACAATGAGCAGTTCTTC. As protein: CASSPKLTGGTYNEQFF.

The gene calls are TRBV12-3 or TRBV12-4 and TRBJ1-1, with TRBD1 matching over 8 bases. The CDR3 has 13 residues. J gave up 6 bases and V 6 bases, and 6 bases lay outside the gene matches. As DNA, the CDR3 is TGTGCCAGCAGACAGGGGGTAGGCCCTGAAGCTTTCTTT. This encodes CASRQGVGPEAFF.

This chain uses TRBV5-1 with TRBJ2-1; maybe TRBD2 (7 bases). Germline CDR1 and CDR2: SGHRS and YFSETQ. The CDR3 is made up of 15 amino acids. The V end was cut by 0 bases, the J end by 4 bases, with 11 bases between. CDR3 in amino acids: CASSLEGGPYNEQFF. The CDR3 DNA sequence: TGCGCCAGCAGCTTGGAGGGGGGGCCGTACAATGAGCAGTTCTTC.

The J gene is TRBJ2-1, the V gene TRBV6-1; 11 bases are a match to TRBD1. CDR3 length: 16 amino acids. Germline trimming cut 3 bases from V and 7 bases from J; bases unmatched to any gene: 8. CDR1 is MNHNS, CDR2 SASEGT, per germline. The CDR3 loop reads CASSDPGTGGRNEQFF. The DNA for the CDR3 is TGTGCCAGCAGTGACCCTGGGACAGGGGGTAGGAATGAGCAGTTCTTC.

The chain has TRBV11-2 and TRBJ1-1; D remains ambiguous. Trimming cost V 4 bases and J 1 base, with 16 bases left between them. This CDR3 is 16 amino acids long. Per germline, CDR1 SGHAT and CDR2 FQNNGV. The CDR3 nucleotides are TGTGCCAGCAGCTCCCATCCCGGACTTACGAACACTGAAGCTTTCTTT. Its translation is CASSSHPGLTNTEAFF.

DNA for the CDR3: TGCGCCAGCAGCTTGGCCGGGAATGAAAAACTGTTTTTT. It codes for CASSLAGNEKLFF. This sequence joins TRBV5-1 and TRBJ1-4; D gene uncertain. The CDR3 totals 13 residues. Trimming took 0 bases from V and 5 from J, leaving 5 bases between them. Germline-derived CDR1 and CDR2 are SGHRS and YFSETQ. The variable domain in full, with the rest retrieved from reference TRBV5-1 and TRBJ1-4, is KAGVTQTPRYLIKTRGQQVTLSCSPISGHRSVSWYQQTPGQGLQFLFEYFSETQRNKGNFPGRFSGRQFSNSRSEMNVSTLELGDSALYLCASSLAGNEKLFFGSGTQLSVL.

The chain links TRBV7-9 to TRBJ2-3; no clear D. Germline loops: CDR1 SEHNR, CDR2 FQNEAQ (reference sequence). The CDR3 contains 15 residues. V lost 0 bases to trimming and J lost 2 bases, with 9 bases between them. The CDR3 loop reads CASSLAGSPTDTQYF. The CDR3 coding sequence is TGTGCCAGCAGCTTAGCGGGCAGTCCCACAGATACGCAGTATTTT.

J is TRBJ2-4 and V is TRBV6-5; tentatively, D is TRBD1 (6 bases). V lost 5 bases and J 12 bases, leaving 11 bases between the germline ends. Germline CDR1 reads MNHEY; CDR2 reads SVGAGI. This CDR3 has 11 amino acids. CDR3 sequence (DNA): TGTGCCAGCAGTCAACAGGGAACTCAGTACTTC. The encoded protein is CASSQQGTQYF.

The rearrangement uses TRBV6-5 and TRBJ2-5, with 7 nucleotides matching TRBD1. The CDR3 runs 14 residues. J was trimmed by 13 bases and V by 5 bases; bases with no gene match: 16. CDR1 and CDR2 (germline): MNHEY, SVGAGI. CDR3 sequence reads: CASSNGQASIRRYF. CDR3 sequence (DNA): TGTGCCAGCAGTAACGGACAGGCGTCCATCCGACGGTACTTC.

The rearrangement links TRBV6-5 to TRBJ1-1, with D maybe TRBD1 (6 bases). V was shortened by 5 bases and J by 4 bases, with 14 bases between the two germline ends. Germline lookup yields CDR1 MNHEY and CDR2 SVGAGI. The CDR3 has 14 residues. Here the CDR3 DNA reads TGTGCCAGCAGTCTCAGGGGCTCGGTCACTGAAGCTTTCTTT. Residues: CASSLRGSVTEAFF.

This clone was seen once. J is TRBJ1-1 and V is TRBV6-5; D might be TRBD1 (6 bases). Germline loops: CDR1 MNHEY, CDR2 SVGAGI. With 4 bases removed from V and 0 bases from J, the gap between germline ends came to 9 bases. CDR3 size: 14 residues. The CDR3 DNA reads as TGTGCCAGCAGTTCGAACAGGGTGAACACTGAAGCTTTCTTT. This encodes CASSSNRVNTEAFF.

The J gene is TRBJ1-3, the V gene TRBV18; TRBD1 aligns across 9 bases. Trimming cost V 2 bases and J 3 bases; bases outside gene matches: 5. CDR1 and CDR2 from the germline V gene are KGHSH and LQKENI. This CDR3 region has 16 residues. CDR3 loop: CASSPWGQGGGNTIYF. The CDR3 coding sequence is TGTGCCAGCTCACCATGGGGACAGGGAGGTGGAAACACCATATATTTT.

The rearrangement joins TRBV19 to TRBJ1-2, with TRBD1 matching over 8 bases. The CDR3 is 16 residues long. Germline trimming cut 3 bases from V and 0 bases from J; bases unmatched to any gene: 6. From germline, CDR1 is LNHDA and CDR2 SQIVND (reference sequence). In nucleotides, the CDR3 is TGTGCCAGTAGTATTAGTTGGACAGGGCCTAACTATGGCTACACCTTC. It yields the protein CASSISWTGPNYGYTF.

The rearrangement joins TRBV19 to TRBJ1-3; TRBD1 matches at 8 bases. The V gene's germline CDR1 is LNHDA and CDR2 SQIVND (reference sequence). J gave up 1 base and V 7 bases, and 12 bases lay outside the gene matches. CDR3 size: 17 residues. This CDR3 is CASNPYGTGDSGNTIYF. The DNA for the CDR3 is TGTGCCAGTAACCCGTACGGGACAGGTGATTCTGGAAACACCATATATTTT.

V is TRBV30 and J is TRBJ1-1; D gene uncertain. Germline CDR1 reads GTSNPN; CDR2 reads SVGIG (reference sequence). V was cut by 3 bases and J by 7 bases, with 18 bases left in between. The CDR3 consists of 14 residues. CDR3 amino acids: CAWSEGSSWIEAFF. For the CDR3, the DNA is TGTGCCTGGAGCGAAGGGAGTTCGTGGATTGAAGCTTTCTTT.

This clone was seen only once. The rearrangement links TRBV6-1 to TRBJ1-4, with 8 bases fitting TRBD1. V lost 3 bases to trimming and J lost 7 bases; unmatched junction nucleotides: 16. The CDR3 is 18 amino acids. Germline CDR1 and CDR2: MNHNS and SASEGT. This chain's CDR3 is CASSDLRGRSSMGEKLFF. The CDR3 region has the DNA TGTGCCAGCAGTGACCTCAGGGGGCGTTCGAGCATGGGTGAAAAACTGTTTTTT.